A single sample gave rise to the 9 T cell receptor beta chains below, sequenced in a study of T cell repertoires in cytomegalovirus infection. These receptors have no identified antigens. TCRdb independently ran MiXCR on the reads; one entry per CDR3 protein. Among approximately 730,000 distinct CDR3 sequences listed, 29% were seen once. Sequencing used cultured CD8+ T cells from PBMCs, obtained from culture after CMV antigen stimulation. The receptors were gathered from a human donor in good health (CMV status not recorded). Some clones in this sample may be carry-over from other donors' samples.

This chain links TRBV9 with TRBJ1-2; 7 bases line up with TRBD1. There are 14 residues in the CDR3. V lost 4 bases to trimming and J lost 6 bases; unmatched junction nucleotides: 9. Germline loops: CDR1 SGDLS, CDR2 YYNGEE. This chain's CDR3 is CASSPNRGRDGYTF. The CDR3 nucleotides read TGTGCCAGCAGCCCGAACAGGGGTCGGGATGGCTACACCTTC.

This clonotype was counted a few times. The chain uses TRBV27 and TRBJ1-4; TRBD1 might be the D (5 bases). This CDR3 is built from 16 residues. Trimming took 5 bases from V and 8 from J, leaving 21 bases between them. CDR1 is MNHEY, CDR2 SMNVEV, per germline (reference sequence). The CDR3 region has the DNA TGTGCCAGCAGTCCCGGGGGGTGGGACCTGGGAGAAAAACTGTTTTTT. Its translation: CASSPGGWDLGEKLFF. Filled out from reference TRBV27 and TRBJ1-4, the complete variable domain reads EAQVTQNPRYLITVTGKKLTVTCSQNMNHEYMSWYRQDPGLGLRQIYYSMNVEVTDKGDVPEGYKVSRKEKRNFPLILESPSPNQTSLYFCASSPGGWDLGEKLFFGSGTQLSVL.

This clonotype was counted a few times. The chain is built from TRBV2 and TRBJ1-3; no firm D call. The CDR3 runs 14 residues. Germline-derived CDR1 and CDR2 are SNHLY and FYNNEI. The V and J ends lost 7 bases and 7 bases respectively, with 17 bases between them. The CDR3 is CASTPDSPWNTIYF. In DNA form, the CDR3 reads TGTGCCAGCACCCCCGACTCGCCATGGAACACCATATATTTT.

The chain recombines TRBV5-5 with TRBJ2-7; D not resolved. Trimming shortened V by 3 bases and J by 6 bases, and 10 bases separated the two germline ends. Germline CDR1 SGHKS, CDR2 YYEKEE (reference sequence). This CDR3 comprises 12 residues. The CDR3 region has the DNA TGTGCCAGCAGCTCCTTCACCCGCGAGCAGTACTTC. Amino acids: CASSSFTREQYF.

V is TRBV7-6 and J is TRBJ1-5; TRBD1 matches at 9 bases. CDR3 length equals 15 residues. Germline values: CDR1 SGHVS, CDR2 FNYEAQ. The V gene end was trimmed by 4 bases and the J gene end by 6 bases; junction bases not matched to a gene: 7. CDR3 region: CASSSPGQGTQPQHF. CDR3 coding DNA: TGTGCCAGCAGCTCGCCGGGACAGGGTACTCAGCCCCAGCATTTT.

This clonotype was found many times. The genes are TRBV12-3 or TRBV12-4 and TRBJ1-1, with D hard to call. This CDR3 comprises 17 residues. V was shortened by 0 bases and J by 4 bases, with 18 bases between the two germline ends. CDR3 in DNA: TGTGCCAGCAGTTTAGCGTCTAGGGTGGCAGTTCCCACTGAAGCTTTCTTT. As protein: CASSLASRVAVPTEAFF.

This chain joins TRBV6-6 and TRBJ2-3; D is undetermined. Per germline, CDR1 MNHNY and CDR2 SVGAGI (reference sequence). Trimming removed 0 bases at V and 3 bases at J, with 13 bases between. There are 16 residues in the CDR3. The CDR3 sequence: CASSYSLLEATDTQYF. CDR3 bases: TGTGCCAGCAGTTACTCGCTTTTGGAAGCAACAGATACGCAGTATTTT.

V gene TRBV27 combines with J gene TRBJ2-1; 8 positions match TRBD2. There are 16 residues in the CDR3. V shed 6 bases and J 6 bases; nucleotides not matched to a gene: 13. From germline, CDR1 is MNHEY and CDR2 SMNVEV (reference sequence). The chain's CDR3 is CASSPHSGATFNEQFF. The CDR3, as DNA: TGTGCCAGCAGCCCACATAGCGGGGCAACCTTCAATGAGCAGTTCTTC.

The V call is TRBV10-3, the J call TRBJ1-1, with D perhaps TRBD1 (6 bases). Trimming removed 6 bases at V and 4 bases at J, with 21 bases between. CDR3 size: 16 residues. Looked up from germline, CDR1 is ENHRY and CDR2 is SYGVKD. This CDR3 reads CAIRKINREGGTEAFF. DNA for the CDR3: TGTGCCATCAGGAAAATCAACAGGGAAGGGGGCACTGAAGCTTTCTTT.